This TCR beta chain appears in the sequencing data of a study of T-cell reconstitution after alpha-beta-depleted transplantation in children. Of note for this clonotype: What it binds is unknown.

Unique molecular identifiers were incorporated during preparation of the TCRbeta library. MiXCR was run by TCRdb on the PCR reads, yielding one entry per CDR3 protein. The data hold about 980,000 distinct CDR3 sequences, with about 30% observed a single time. Study-level findings and limits: Reportedly, only several hundred clones from non-depleted graft cells drove alpha-beta T-cell counts at about two months.

The germline V gene has CDR1 SGHTA and CDR2 FQGTGA. CDR3 length: 15 amino acids. Trimming stripped 0 bases from V and 1 base from J, with 8 bases between. This receptor was taken from a boy under two years old who had a stem cell transplant for SCID, so the T cells may come from the graft donor. Here the sequenced sample was PBMCs, mostly from graft donor cells, taken 360 days after TCRalphabeta/CD19-depleted stem cell transplant. This chain links TRBV7-3 with TRBJ2-3; no clear D. This chain's CDR3 is CASSLTWQGTDTQYF. The CDR3 nucleotides are TGTGCCAGCAGCTTAACTTGGCAGGGCACAGATACGCAGTATTTT. Combining the CDR3 with reference TRBV7-3 and TRBJ2-3 gives the whole variable domain GAGVSQTPSNKVTEKGKYVELRCDPISGHTALYWYRQSLGQGPEFLIYFQGTGAADDSGLPNDRFFAVRPEGSVSTLKIQRTERGDSAVYLCASSLTWQGTDTQYFGPGTRLTVL.